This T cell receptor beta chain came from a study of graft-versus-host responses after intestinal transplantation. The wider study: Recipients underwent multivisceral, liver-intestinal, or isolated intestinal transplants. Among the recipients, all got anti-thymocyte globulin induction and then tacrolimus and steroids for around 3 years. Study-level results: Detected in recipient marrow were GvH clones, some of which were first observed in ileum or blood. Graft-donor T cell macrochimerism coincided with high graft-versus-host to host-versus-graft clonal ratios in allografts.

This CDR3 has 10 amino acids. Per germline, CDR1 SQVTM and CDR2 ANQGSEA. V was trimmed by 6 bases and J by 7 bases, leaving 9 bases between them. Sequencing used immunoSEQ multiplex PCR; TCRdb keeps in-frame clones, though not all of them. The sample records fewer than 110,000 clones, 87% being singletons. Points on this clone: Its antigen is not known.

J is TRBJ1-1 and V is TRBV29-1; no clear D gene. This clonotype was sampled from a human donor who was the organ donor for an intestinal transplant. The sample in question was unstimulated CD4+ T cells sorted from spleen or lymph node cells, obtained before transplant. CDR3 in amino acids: CSVFKYEAFF. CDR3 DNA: TGCAGCGTGTTTAAGTATGAAGCTTTCTTT.